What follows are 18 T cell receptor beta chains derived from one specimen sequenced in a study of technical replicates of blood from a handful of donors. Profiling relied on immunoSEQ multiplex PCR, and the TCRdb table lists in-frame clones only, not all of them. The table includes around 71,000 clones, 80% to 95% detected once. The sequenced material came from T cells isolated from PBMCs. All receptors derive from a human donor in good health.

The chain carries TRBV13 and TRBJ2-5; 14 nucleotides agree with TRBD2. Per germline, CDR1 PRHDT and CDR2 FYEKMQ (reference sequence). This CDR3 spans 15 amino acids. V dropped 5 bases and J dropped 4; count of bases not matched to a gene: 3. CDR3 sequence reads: CASSEGTSGRETQYF. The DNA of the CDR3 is TGTGCCAGCAGCGAAGGGACTAGCGGGAGAGAGACCCAGTACTTC.

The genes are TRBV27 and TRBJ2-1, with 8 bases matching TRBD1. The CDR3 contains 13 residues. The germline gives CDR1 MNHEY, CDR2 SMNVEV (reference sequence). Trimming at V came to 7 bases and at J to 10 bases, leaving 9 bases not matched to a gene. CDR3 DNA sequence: TGTGCCAGCACGTTCATCAGGGGGCAGGAGCAGTTCTTC. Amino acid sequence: CASTFIRGQEQFF.

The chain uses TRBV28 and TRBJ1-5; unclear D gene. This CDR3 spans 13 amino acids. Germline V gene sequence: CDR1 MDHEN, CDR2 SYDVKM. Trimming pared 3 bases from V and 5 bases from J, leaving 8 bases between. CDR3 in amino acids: CASSFSPDQPQHF. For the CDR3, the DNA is TGTGCCAGCAGTTTCTCCCCCGATCAGCCCCAGCATTTT.

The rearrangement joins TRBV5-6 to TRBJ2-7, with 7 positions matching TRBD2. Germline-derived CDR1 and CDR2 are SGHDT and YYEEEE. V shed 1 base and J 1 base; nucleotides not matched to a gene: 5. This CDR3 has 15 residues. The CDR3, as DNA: TGTGCCAGCAGCTTGACTACGGGGGGATCCTACGAGCAGTACTTC. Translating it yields CASSLTTGGSYEQYF. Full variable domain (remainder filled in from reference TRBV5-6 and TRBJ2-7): DAGVTQSPTHLIKTRGQQVTLRCSPKSGHDTVSWYQQALGQGPQFIFQYYEEEERQRGNFPDRFSGHQFPNYSSELNVNALLLGDSALYLCASSLTTGGSYEQYFGPGTRLTVT.

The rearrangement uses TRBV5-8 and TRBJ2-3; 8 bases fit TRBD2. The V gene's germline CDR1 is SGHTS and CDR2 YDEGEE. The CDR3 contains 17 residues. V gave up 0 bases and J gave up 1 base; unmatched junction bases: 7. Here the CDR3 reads CASSLGQREWGTDTQYF. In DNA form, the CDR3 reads TGTGCCAGCAGCTTGGGCCAGCGGGAGTGGGGCACAGATACGCAGTATTTT.

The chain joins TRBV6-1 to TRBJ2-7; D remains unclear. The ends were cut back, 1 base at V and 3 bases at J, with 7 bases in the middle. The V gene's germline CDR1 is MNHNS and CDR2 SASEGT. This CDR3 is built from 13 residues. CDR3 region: CASSEGLHYEQYF. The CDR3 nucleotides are TGTGCCAGCAGTGAAGGACTCCACTACGAGCAGTACTTC.

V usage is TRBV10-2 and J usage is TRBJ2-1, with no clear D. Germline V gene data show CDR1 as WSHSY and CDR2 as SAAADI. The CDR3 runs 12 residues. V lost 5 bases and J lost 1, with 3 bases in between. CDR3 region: CASSLSYNEQFF. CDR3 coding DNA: TGCGCCAGCAGTCTTTCCTACAATGAGCAGTTCTTC.

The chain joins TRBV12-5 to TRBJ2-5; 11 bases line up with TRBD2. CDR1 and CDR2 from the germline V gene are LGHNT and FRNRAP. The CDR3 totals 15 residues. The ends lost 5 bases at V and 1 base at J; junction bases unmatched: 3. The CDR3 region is CASGPTSGGQETQYF. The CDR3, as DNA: TGTGCTAGTGGTCCCACTAGCGGGGGCCAAGAGACCCAGTACTTC.

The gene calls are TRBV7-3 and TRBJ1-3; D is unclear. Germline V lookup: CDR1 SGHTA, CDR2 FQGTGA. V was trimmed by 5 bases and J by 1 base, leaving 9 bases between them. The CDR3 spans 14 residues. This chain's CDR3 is CASSATRSGNTIYF. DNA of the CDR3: TGTGCCAGCAGCGCAACGAGGTCTGGAAACACCATATATTTT.

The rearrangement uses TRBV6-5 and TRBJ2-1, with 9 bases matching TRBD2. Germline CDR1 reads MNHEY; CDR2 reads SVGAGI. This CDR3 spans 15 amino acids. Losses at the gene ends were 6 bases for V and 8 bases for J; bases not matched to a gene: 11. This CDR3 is CASRMSGLAGHEQFF. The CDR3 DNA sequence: TGTGCCAGCAGAATGTCGGGACTAGCCGGCCATGAGCAGTTCTTC.

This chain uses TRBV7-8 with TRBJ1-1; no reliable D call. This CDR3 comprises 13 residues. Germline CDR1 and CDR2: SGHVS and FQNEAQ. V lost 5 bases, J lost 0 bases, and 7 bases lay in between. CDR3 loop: CASSREMNTEAFF. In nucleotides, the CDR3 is TGTGCCAGCAGCAGAGAAATGAACACTGAAGCTTTCTTT.

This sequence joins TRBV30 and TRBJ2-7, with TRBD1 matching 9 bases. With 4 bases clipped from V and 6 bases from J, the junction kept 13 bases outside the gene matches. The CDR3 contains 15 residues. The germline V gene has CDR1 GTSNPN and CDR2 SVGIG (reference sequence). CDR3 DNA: TGTGCCTGGAAAAGTCTGGGACAGGGAGGAACCGAGCAGTACTTC. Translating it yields CAWKSLGQGGTEQYF.

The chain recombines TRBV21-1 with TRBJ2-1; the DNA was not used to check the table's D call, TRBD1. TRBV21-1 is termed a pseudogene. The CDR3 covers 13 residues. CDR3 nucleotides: TGTGCCAGCAGCAAAGGGACAGGTAATGAGCAGTTCTTC. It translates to CASSKGTGNEQFF.

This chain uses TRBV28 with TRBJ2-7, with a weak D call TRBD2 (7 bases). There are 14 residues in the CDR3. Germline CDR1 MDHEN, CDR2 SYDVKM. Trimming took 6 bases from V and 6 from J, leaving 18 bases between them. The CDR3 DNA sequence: TGTGCCAGCAGGCCCGGGGGGCGCGTCAGCGAGCAGTACTTC. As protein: CASRPGGRVSEQYF. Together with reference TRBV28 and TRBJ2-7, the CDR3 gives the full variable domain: DVKVTQSSRYLVKRTGEKVFLECVQDMDHENMFWYRQDPGLGLRLIYFSYDVKMKEKGDIPEGYSVSREKKERFSLILESASTNQTSMYLCASRPGGRVSEQYFGPGTRLTVT.

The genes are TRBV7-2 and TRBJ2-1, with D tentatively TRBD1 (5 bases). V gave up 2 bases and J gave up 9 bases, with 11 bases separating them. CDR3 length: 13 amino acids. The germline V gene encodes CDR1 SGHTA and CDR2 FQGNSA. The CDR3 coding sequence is TGTGCCAGCAGCTTATTGCAGGGATCTGAGCAGTTCTTC. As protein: CASSLLQGSEQFF.

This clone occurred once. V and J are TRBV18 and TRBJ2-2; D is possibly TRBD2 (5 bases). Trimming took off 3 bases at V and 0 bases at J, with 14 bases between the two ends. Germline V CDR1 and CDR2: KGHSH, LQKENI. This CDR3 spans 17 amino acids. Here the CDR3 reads CASSPRPGSANTGELFF. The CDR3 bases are TGTGCCAGCTCACCCCGCCCGGGGTCGGCGAACACCGGGGAGCTGTTTTTT.

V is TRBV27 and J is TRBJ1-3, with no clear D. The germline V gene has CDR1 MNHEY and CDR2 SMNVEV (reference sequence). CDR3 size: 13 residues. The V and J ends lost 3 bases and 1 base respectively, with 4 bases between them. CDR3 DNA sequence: TGTGCCAGCAGTTTCAGTTCTGGAAACACCATATATTTT. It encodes CASSFSSGNTIYF.

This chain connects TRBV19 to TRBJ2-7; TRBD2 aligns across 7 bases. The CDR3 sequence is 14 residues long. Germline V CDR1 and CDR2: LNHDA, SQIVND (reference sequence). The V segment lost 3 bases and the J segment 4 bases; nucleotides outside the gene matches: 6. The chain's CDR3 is CASSMTGGHYEQYF. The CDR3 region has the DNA TGTGCCAGTAGTATGACGGGAGGCCATTACGAGCAGTACTTC. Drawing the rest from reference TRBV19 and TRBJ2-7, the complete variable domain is DGGITQSPKYLFRKEGQNVTLSCEQNLNHDAMYWYRQDPGQGLRLIYYSQIVNDFQKGDIAEGYSVSREKKESFPLTVTSAQKNPTAFYLCASSMTGGHYEQYFGPGTRLTVT.